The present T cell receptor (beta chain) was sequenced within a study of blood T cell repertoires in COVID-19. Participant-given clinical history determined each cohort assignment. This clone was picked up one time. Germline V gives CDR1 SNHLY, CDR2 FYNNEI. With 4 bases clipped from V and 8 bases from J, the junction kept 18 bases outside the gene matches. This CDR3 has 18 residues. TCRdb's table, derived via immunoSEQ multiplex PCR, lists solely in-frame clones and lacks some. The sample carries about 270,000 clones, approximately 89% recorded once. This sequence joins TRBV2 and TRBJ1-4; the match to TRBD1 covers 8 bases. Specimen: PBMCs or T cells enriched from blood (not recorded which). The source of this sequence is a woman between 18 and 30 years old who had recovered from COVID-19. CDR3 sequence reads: CASSVAGQAFVFKEKLFF. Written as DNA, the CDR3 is TGTGCCAGCAGTGTCGCGGGACAGGCATTCGTGTTCAAAGAAAAACTGTTTTTT.